A single sample is the source of the 19 T cell receptor beta chains below, sequenced in a study of Graves' ophthalmopathy and Graves' hyperthyroidism. Amplification targeted the TCR beta CDR3 regions, with RNA transcripts as the source material. First-round RT-PCR relied on HTBI primers, and a second-round multiplex PCR came next. TCRdb re-called the multiplex PCR reads with MiXCR, one entry per CDR3 protein. Of some 350,000 distinct CDR3 sequences listed, about 18% are singletons. Specimen: peripheral blood. The receptor source for this set is an adult woman with stable Graves' hyperthyroidism.

This clonotype has just a few counts. The genes are TRBV20-1 and TRBJ2-2; 10 bases fit TRBD1. V shed 3 bases and J 6 bases; nucleotides not matched to a gene: 4. The CDR3 has 14 residues. The germline CDR1 and CDR2 sequences are DFQATT and SNEGSKA (reference sequence). As DNA, the CDR3 is TGCAGTGCTAGGGGGACAGGGGTGGCCGGGGAGCTGTTTTTT. Its translation is CSARGTGVAGELFF.

This clonotype was recorded many times. The V call is TRBV12-3 or TRBV12-4, the J call TRBJ1-6; D might be TRBD1 (5 bases). The CDR3 covers 12 residues. V was pared by 3 bases and J by 13 bases, with 10 bases between. The CDR3 bases are TGTGCCAGCAGTTTCGTTGAGGGGCCCCTCCACTTT. As protein: CASSFVEGPLHF.

This clonotype was picked up many times. V usage is TRBV6-5 and J usage is TRBJ2-7; D gene ambiguous. CDR1 MNHEY and CDR2 SVGAGI come from the germline V gene. The CDR3 consists of 15 residues. V was shortened by 4 bases and J by 2 bases, with 15 bases between the two germline ends. CDR3 in amino acids: CASSSYADAPYEQYF. The CDR3 region has the DNA TGTGCCAGCAGTTCCTACGCTGACGCGCCCTACGAGCAGTACTTC.

As DNA, the CDR3 is TGTGCCAGCAGTTATTCCGGGGGAGTGGAAGCGAACACTGAAGCTTTCTTT. It specifies CASSYSGGVEANTEAFF. This chain connects TRBV12-3 or TRBV12-4 to TRBJ1-1; D perhaps matches TRBD1 (5 bases). Deletions cut 4 bases from V and 1 base from J, with 19 bases between. The CDR3 has 17 residues.

At least ten counts were recorded for this clonotype. A read error may explain this, as a much larger clone is one base away. The CDR3 region has the DNA TGTGCCAGCGCCCCCGGGGCTAGCGGGAGACACGAGCAGTACTTC. This encodes CASAPGASGRHEQYF. The J gene is TRBJ2-7, the V gene TRBV6-1, with 10 bases matching TRBD2. The CDR3 is 15 amino acids. Germline V lookup: CDR1 MNHNS, CDR2 SASEGT. The ends lost 8 bases at V and 5 bases at J; junction bases unmatched: 12.

This clonotype was counted many times. The chain couples TRBV10-3 to TRBJ1-2; no definite D call. The germline V gene encodes CDR1 ENHRY and CDR2 SYGVKD. Trimming took off 2 bases at V and 6 bases at J, with 7 bases between the two ends. The CDR3 length is 12 residues. The CDR3 DNA reads as TGTGCCATCAGTGAGCAAAGGAATGGCTACACCTTC. As protein: CAISEQRNGYTF.

This clonotype was seen many times. The CDR3 coding sequence is TGTGCCAGCAGGCAAGGGACAGCTGAAGCTTTCTTT. This encodes CASRQGTAEAFF. V gene TRBV11-2 combines with J gene TRBJ1-1; 7 bases agree with TRBD1. The CDR3 runs 12 residues. J lost 6 bases, V lost 6 bases, and 4 bases had no gene match. Germline V gene sequence: CDR1 SGHAT, CDR2 FQNNGV.

The table lists this clonotype with many counts. The genes are TRBV6-1 and TRBJ2-5; 10 bases are shared with TRBD1. From germline, CDR1 is MNHNS and CDR2 SASEGT. Germline trimming cut 6 bases from V and 5 bases from J; bases unmatched to any gene: 6. This CDR3 region has 14 residues. CDR3 bases: TGTGCCAGCAGAGACAGGGGGCGGGGGGAGACCCAGTACTTC. It yields the protein CASRDRGRGETQYF.

This clonotype has a count of ten or more. This sequence joins TRBV28 and TRBJ2-4; a possible D gene is TRBD1 (5 bases). The CDR3 is made up of 17 amino acids. The germline gives CDR1 MDHEN, CDR2 SYDVKM. V was pared by 3 bases and J by 2 bases, with 17 bases between. The CDR3 loop is CASSFRSQGSSKNIQYF. CDR3 DNA sequence: TGTGCCAGCAGTTTTCGTTCGCAGGGCTCATCCAAAAACATTCAGTACTTC.

This clonotype showed up many times. The chain recombines TRBV7-2 with TRBJ2-7; D not certain. Trimming shortened V by 1 base and J by 3 bases, and 13 bases separated the two germline ends. Per the germline V gene, CDR1 is SGHTA and CDR2 is FQGNSA. CDR3 length: 15 residues. CDR3 region: CASSLVASDNYEQYF. In DNA form, the CDR3 reads TGTGCCAGCAGCTTAGTAGCCTCGGATAACTACGAGCAGTACTTC.

There are many counts of this clonotype. This chain links TRBV20-1 with TRBJ1-1, with a possible D match to TRBD1 (6 bases). Germline CDR1 and CDR2: DFQATT and SNEGSKA (reference sequence). The CDR3 has 14 residues. Trimming stripped 0 bases from V and 1 base from J, with 9 bases between. This CDR3 is CSARDLGQNTEAFF. As DNA, the CDR3 is TGCAGTGCTAGAGATTTGGGACAGAACACTGAAGCTTTCTTT.

Remarks on this clonotype: Compared with germline, one end of the junction differs, possibly owing to a read error. This chain connects TRBV6-5 to TRBJ2-7; D uncertain. Germline V gene lookup returns CDR1 MNHEY and CDR2 SVGAGI. The CDR3 runs to 14 residues. CDR3 in amino acids: CASSYSLRTQEQYF. In DNA, the CDR3 is TGCGCCAGCAGTTACTCTCTAAGGACGCAGGAGCAGTACTTC.

This clonotype was recorded many times. The chain carries TRBV6-4 and TRBJ2-6; 8 nucleotides agree with TRBD1. V lost 2 bases to trimming and J lost 0 bases; unmatched junction nucleotides: 6. The CDR3 has 18 residues. Germline assignment: CDR1 MRHNA and CDR2 SNTAGT. CDR3 region: CASSDEGTGPSGANVLTF. CDR3 DNA sequence: TGTGCCAGCAGTGACGAGGGGACAGGTCCCTCTGGGGCCAACGTCCTGACTTTC.

This clonotype was seen more than once but under ten times. The CDR3 loop is CASSPTPTGTRDGYTF. The CDR3 DNA reads as TGTGCCAGCAGCCCGACCCCGACAGGGACTAGGGATGGCTACACCTTC. The rearrangement links TRBV3-1 to TRBJ1-2; TRBD1 aligns across 7 bases. Germline lookup yields CDR1 LGHDT and CDR2 YNNKEL (reference sequence). Trimming cost V 4 bases and J 6 bases; bases outside gene matches: 14. This CDR3 has 16 residues.

About this clonotype: One base away lies a much larger clone, so this may be a sequencing read error. The gene calls are TRBV6-2 or TRBV6-3 and TRBJ2-3; no definite D call. Between the trimmed V and J ends, which lost 2 bases and 4 bases, there was a span of 1 base. Germline CDR1 reads MNHEY; CDR2 reads SVGEGT. The length of the CDR3 is 11 residues. This CDR3 is CASSYPDTQYF. CDR3 DNA: TGTGCCAGCAGTTACCCAGATACGCAGTATTTT.

This clonotype was seen at least ten times. Just one base apart from a much larger clone, this may be a read error. V usage is TRBV6-5 and J usage is TRBJ1-1; TRBD1 matches 9 bases. Looked up from germline, CDR1 is MNHEY and CDR2 is SVGAGI. The CDR3 has 14 residues. The CDR3 region is CASSSPSTGGDALF. In DNA form, the CDR3 reads TGTGCCAGCAGTTCCCCATCTACAGGGGGCGATGCTCTCTTT.

The sample holds many counts of this clonotype. The CDR3 coding sequence is TGTGCCAGCAGCCCCCGGACGACCTCTTCCTACGAGCAGTACTTC. Amino acids: CASSPRTTSSYEQYF. The V and J genes are TRBV7-9 and TRBJ2-7; no clear D. CDR3 length: 15 amino acids. V dropped 5 bases and J dropped 1 base, with 15 bases sitting between them. In germline, CDR1 is SEHNR, CDR2 FQNEAQ (reference sequence).

This clonotype was seen ten or more times. This chain uses TRBV13 with TRBJ2-7; D remains ambiguous. Germline CDR1 and CDR2: PRHDT and FYEKMQ (reference sequence). The germline V and J ends were trimmed by 5 bases and 1 base, with 12 bases remaining between them. This CDR3 region has 14 residues. This chain's CDR3 is CASSTHMESYEQYF. The CDR3 DNA reads as TGTGCCAGCAGCACTCATATGGAATCCTACGAGCAGTACTTC.

This clonotype occurred many times. This sequence joins TRBV6-5 and TRBJ1-3; no firm D call. V dropped 0 bases and J dropped 4 bases, with 10 bases sitting between them. Germline CDR1 and CDR2: MNHEY and SVGAGI. The CDR3 is 15 residues long. CDR3 in amino acids: CASSYSDAGGNTIYF. DNA of the CDR3: TGTGCCAGCAGTTACTCGGACGCTGGGGGAAACACCATATATTTT.